This T cell receptor (beta chain) was recovered during a study of OX40 agonist ivuxolimab in advanced cancers. Sequenced by immunoSEQ multiplex PCR; TCRdb stores in-frame clones only, minus some. The table has about 40,000 clones, approximately 90% seen once; the top ten hold under 15%. Germline CDR1 and CDR2: MNHEY and SMNVEV (reference sequence). V lost 8 bases to trimming and J lost 7 bases, with 11 bases between them. The CDR3 has 12 amino acids. This receptor was taken from an adult with an advanced solid tumor such as melanoma, head and neck, liver or kidney cancer. The V call is TRBV27, the J call TRBJ1-4; D is ambiguous. The sequencing here drew on CD4+ or CD8+ T cells sorted from blood, taken in a trial of the OX40 agonist ivuxolimab. The CDR3 reads CASSVLGEKLFF. CDR3 nucleotide sequence: TGTGCCAGCTCGGTTCTAGGTGAAAAACTGTTTTTT.